The rows below give T cell receptor beta chains drawn from one sample of a study of cytomegalovirus exposure and HLA in healthy donors. Sequencing used immunoSEQ multiplex PCR; TCRdb keeps in-frame clones, though not all of them. The sample consists of 100,000 or so clones, about 81% of them appearing once. The source material was PBMCs. The source of these receptors is a man aged 45-65 years in good health and CMV-seronegative. CDR3s include the opening cysteine and the closing phenylalanine or tryptophan. The order of the fields is J gene, clone size, V gene, D gene, CDR3 DNA, CDR3 protein. D genes are given only for firm matches. Not every row has a clone size; where given, it reads once, few, many or a size class.

TRBJ1-5,-,TRBV4-1,-,TGCGCCAGCAGCCGTTTCAGGAGGGGGGGACAGCCCCAGCATTTT,CASSRFRRGGQPQHF
TRBJ2-1,-,TRBV5-4,TRBD2,TGTGCCAGCAGCTCGCGGCTAGCGGGAGACAATGAGCAGTTCTTC,CASSSRLAGDNEQFF
TRBJ2-1,-,TRBV10-3,TRBD2,TGTGCCATCAGTGAACAAGCGGGAGCCTACAATGAGCAGTTCTTC,CAISEQAGAYNEQFF
TRBJ2-5,-,TRBV28,TRBD2,TGTGCCAGCAGTTTATTCCGAGCGGGAGTAGAGACCCAGTACTTC,CASSLFRAGVETQYF
TRBJ1-4,few,TRBV5-5,TRBD1,TGTGCCAGCAGCTTGCGTACAGGGGGTTTGAACGAGGAAAAACTGTTTTTT,CASSLRTGGLNEEKLFF
TRBJ2-1,-,TRBV10-2,TRBD2,TGCGCCAGCAGTGAAGGGACTAGCGGGGTAGGTCGCGGGCAGTTCTTC,CASSEGTSGVGRGQFF
TRBJ2-1,-,TRBV6-5,-,TGTGCCAGCAGCCCTTACAATGAGCAGTTCTTC,CASSPYNEQFF
TRBJ1-2,-,TRBV2,-,TGTGCCAGCAGTCCCGGTGCTGGCTATGGCTACACCTTC,CASSPGAGYGYTF
TRBJ1-6,few,TRBV7-8,TRBD1,TGTGCCAGCAGCTCGGAGACAGGGCGCTCACCCCTCCACTTT,CASSSETGRSPLHF
TRBJ2-5,-,TRBV5-4,TRBD2,TGTGCCAGCAGCTTGCAAGCGGGAGCCGCAGAGACCCAGTACTTC,CASSLQAGAAETQYF
TRBJ1-3,few,TRBV9,TRBD1,TGTGCCAGCAGCCTACCCGACAGGGTCGGGGGAAACACCATATATTTT,CASSLPDRVGGNTIYF
TRBJ2-5,-,TRBV7-8,TRBD1,TGTGCCAGCAGCCCCTCGGGAAACCTAGGGGGCGAGACCCAGTACTTC,CASSPSGNLGGETQYF
TRBJ2-3,-,TRBV4-3,TRBD1,TGCGCCAGCAGCCCAGGGGGCGGAGGGGGAGATACGCAGTATTTT,CASSPGGGGGDTQYF
TRBJ1-2,few,TRBV6-1,-,TGTGCCAGCAGGAGGGGAGGGTCAAGCTATGGCTACACCTTC,CASRRGGSSYGYTF
TRBJ2-1,-,TRBV11-1,TRBD2,TGTGCCAGCAGCAGGACTAGCGGGACCCACAATGAGCAGTTCTTC,CASSRTSGTHNEQFF
TRBJ1-5,few,TRBV9,-,TGTGCCAGCAGCGTAGGCGAGTTTGGGGCAATTGGAGAGCCCCAGCATTTT,CASSVGEFGAIGEPQHF
TRBJ2-1,-,TRBV5-1,TRBD1,TGCGCCAGCAGCTTGATTTCGCAGGGGGTTAAGACTGAGCAGTTCTTC,CASSLISQGVKTEQFF
TRBJ1-1,-,TRBV7-8,-,TGTGCCAGCAGCTTAGGGCAGGGTAACACTGAAGCTTTCTTT,CASSLGQGNTEAFF
TRBJ2-1,-,TRBV11-3,TRBD1,TGTGCCAGCAGCTTGGACAGGGTCAATGAGCAGTTCTTC,CASSLDRVNEQFF
TRBJ2-3,-,TRBV7-9,TRBD2,TGTGCCAGCAGCCCCCTCGGGGGGGGCCGAACAGATACGCAGTATTTT,CASSPLGGGRTDTQYF